The rows below give T cell receptor beta chains drawn from one sample of a study of technical replicates of blood from a handful of donors. Sequencing used immunoSEQ multiplex PCR; TCRdb keeps in-frame clones, though not all of them. The repertoire has tens of thousands of clones, 85% to 95% of them found once; the top ten carry less than 0.5%. Sequenced material: T cells isolated from PBMCs. Source of these receptors: a human donor in good health. CDR3s include the opening cysteine and the closing phenylalanine or tryptophan. A D gene is named only where the DNA matches it firmly. The size entry is marked missing in some rows and otherwise reads once, few, many or a size class.

j_call | d_call | v_call | clone_size | cdr3_length | cdr3_nt | cdr3_aa
TRBJ1-5 | . | TRBV27 | few | 15 | TGTGCCAGCAGATCATTGGACAGAAGCAATCAGCCCCAGCATTTT | CASRSLDRSNQPQHF
TRBJ2-2 | . | TRBV6-5 | . | 13 | TGTGCCAGCAGACCCCTAGTCACCGGGGAGCTGTTTTTT | CASRPLVTGELFF
TRBJ2-5 | . | TRBV19 | . | 12 | TGTGCCAGTAGAAGGGGCAGTGAGACCCAGTACTTC | CASRRGSETQYF
TRBJ1-1 | . | TRBV6-1 | . | 13 | TGTGCCAGCAGTGTGCTCAGGGATACTGAAGCTTTCTTT | CASSVLRDTEAFF
TRBJ2-3 | . | TRBV6-6 | once | 13 | TGTGCCAGCGCTGAGGTGAGCACAGATACGCAGTATTTT | CASAEVSTDTQYF
TRBJ1-1 | . | TRBV7-6 | . | 14 | TGTGCCAGCAGCTCGGGACTCCTGAACACTGAAGCTTTCTTT | CASSSGLLNTEAFF
TRBJ1-4 | . | TRBV7-2 | . | 11 | TGTGCCAGCAGCGGCAATGAAAAACTGTTTTTT | CASSGNEKLFF
TRBJ1-1 | TRBD1 | TRBV6-1 | . | 19 | TGTGCCAGCAGTGTATACCACGGGACAGGGGGCTCCTGGAACACTGAAGCTTTCTTT | CASSVYHGTGGSWNTEAFF
TRBJ1-5 | . | TRBV19 | . | 14 | TGTGCCAGTAGTACCACTTATAGCAATCAGCCCCAGCATTTT | CASSTTYSNQPQHF
TRBJ2-2 | . | TRBV23-1 | once | 16 | TGCGCCAGCAGTCAATCGGCCCCACAGAACACCGGGGAGCTGTTTTTT | CASSQSAPQNTGELFF
TRBJ2-4 | . | TRBV2 | . | 13 | TGTGCCAGCAATCAAGGGGCCCCAAACATTCAGTACTTC | CASNQGAPNIQYF
TRBJ2-3 | . | TRBV11-3 | . | 14 | TGTGCCAGCAGCTTAGTGACTATCACAGATACGCAGTATTTT | CASSLVTITDTQYF
TRBJ1-1 | TRBD1 | TRBV10-3 | medium-sized | 13 | TGTGCCATCAATGGACAGGGCAACACTGAAGCTTTCTTT | CAINGQGNTEAFF
TRBJ1-5 | TRBD1 | TRBV6-4 | once | 17 | TGTGCCAGCAGCTTGGGACAGGGGGAACTAAGCAATCAGCCCCAGCATTTT | CASSLGQGELSNQPQHF
TRBJ2-3 | TRBD2 | TRBV10-1 | . | 16 | TGCGCCAGCAGTGAGATTGCGGGAGGGCTCACAGATACGCAGTATTTT | CASSEIAGGLTDTQYF
TRBJ1-4 | . | TRBV4-1 | . | 15 | TGCGCCAGCAGCCAAGGCGTCGTCGGGAATGAAAAACTGTTTTTT | CASSQGVVGNEKLFF
TRBJ2-5 | . | TRBV27 | . | 14 | TGTGCCAGCAGTTTCCAGGTTCTCCAAGAGACCCAGTACTTC | CASSFQVLQETQYF
TRBJ2-1 | . | TRBV7-8 | . | 12 | TGTGCCAGCAGCCTCTCTTCCAATGAGCAGTTCTTC | CASSLSSNEQFF
TRBJ2-7 | . | TRBV9 | . | 15 | TGTGCCAGCAGCCCCTTTATAGCGTCTACCTACGAGCAGTACTTC | CASSPFIASTYEQYF
TRBJ2-7 | . | TRBV29-1 | . | 14 | TGCAGCGTTGAAGGCCAGGGCCCTCCATACGAGCAGTACTTC | CSVEGQGPPYEQYF
TRBJ2-7 | . | TRBV9 | . | 15 | TGTGCCAGCAGCGAGGGGGGGCCTACCTCCTACGAGCAGTACTTC | CASSEGGPTSYEQYF
TRBJ1-1 | . | TRBV27 | once | 15 | TGTGCCAGCAGTTTCAGGTCGCCAGAGAACACTGAAGCTTTCTTT | CASSFRSPENTEAFF
TRBJ1-2 | TRBD1 | TRBV5-4 | . | 14 | TGTGCCAGCAGGGGTGAACAGGGGGCTACTGGCTACACCTTC | CASRGEQGATGYTF
TRBJ2-5 | TRBD2 | TRBV10-3 | . | 16 | TGTGCCATCAGTGAGACTAGCGGGAGCTTGGAGGAGACCCAGTACTTC | CAISETSGSLEETQYF
TRBJ2-7 | . | TRBV10-1 | . | 14 | TGCGCCAGCAGTTATTCCGGGAGACCCTACGAGCAGTACTTC | CASSYSGRPYEQYF
TRBJ2-5 | TRBD1 | TRBV5-1 | once | 14 | TGCGCCAGCAGCGATACAGGGGGCCAAGAGACCCAGTACTTC | CASSDTGGQETQYF
TRBJ1-1 | TRBD1 | TRBV6-4 | . | 14 | TGTGCCAGCAGTGAAGTACAGGGGGACACTGAAGCTTTCTTT | CASSEVQGDTEAFF
TRBJ2-7 | TRBD1 | TRBV4-1 | once | 14 | TGCGCCAGCAGCCCGTCTGGGACAGGCTACGAGCAGTACTTC | CASSPSGTGYEQYF
TRBJ2-7 | TRBD2 | TRBV7-2 | . | 15 | TGTGCCAGCAGCCCATCCGGGACTAGCGCCTACGAGCAGTACTTC | CASSPSGTSAYEQYF
TRBJ2-2 | TRBD1 | TRBV19 | . | 14 | TGTGCCAGTAGCGGACAGGGTGTGACCGGGGAGCTGTTTTTT | CASSGQGVTGELFF
TRBJ2-7 | . | TRBV7-6 | . | 13 | TGTGCCAGCAGCTTAGAACGGTTTTACGAGCAGTACTTC | CASSLERFYEQYF
TRBJ2-2 | . | TRBV6-5 | . | 14 | TGTGCCAGCAGAGCCCCGGGGTGGACCGGGGAGCTGTTTTTT | CASRAPGWTGELFF
TRBJ1-3 | . | TRBV11-2 | . | 14 | TGTGCCAGCAGCTGGGACAACGGCTTAAACACCATATATTTT | CASSWDNGLNTIYF
TRBJ2-1 | . | TRBV15 | . | 16 | TGTGCCACCAGCACGGGGACTTGGGAGCAGGAGGGTGAGCAGTTCTTC | CATSTGTWEQEGEQFF
TRBJ2-1 | . | TRBV7-9 | . | 12 | TGTGCCAGCAGCTTAGATTTCAGTGAGCAGTTCTTC | CASSLDFSEQFF
TRBJ1-3 | . | TRBV7-8 | . | 15 | TGTGCCAGCAGCTTGGAGGTCGCGACTGGAAACACCATATATTTT | CASSLEVATGNTIYF
TRBJ1-2 | . | TRBV11-2 | . | 14 | TGTGCCAGCAGCTCAAACCAGGGTACCTATGGCTACACCTTC | CASSSNQGTYGYTF
TRBJ1-2 | . | TRBV11-2 | . | 11 | TGTGCCAGCAGCTCTAGCATGGGCTACACCTTC | CASSSSMGYTF
TRBJ1-1 | . | TRBV11-3 | . | 15 | TGTGCCAGCAGCTTAAGGCTCGGACAGCTCACTGAAGCTTTCTTT | CASSLRLGQLTEAFF
TRBJ1-1 | TRBD1 | TRBV5-1 | . | 14 | TGCGCCAGCAGCTTGTTATCAGGGGACAGTGAAGCTTTCTTT | CASSLLSGDSEAFF
TRBJ1-1 | . | TRBV6-5 | . | 11 | TGTGCCATATATAACAACAGGGAAGCTTTCTTT | CAIYNNREAFF
TRBJ1-2 | . | TRBV27 | . | 13 | TGTGCCAGCAGTTTGAATGCCTATTATGGCTACACCTTC | CASSLNAYYGYTF
TRBJ2-7 | . | TRBV21-1 | . | 16 | TGTGCCAGCAGCAAAGCAGAGCCGGGACAGGGCCACGAGCAGTACTTC | CASSKAEPGQGHEQYF